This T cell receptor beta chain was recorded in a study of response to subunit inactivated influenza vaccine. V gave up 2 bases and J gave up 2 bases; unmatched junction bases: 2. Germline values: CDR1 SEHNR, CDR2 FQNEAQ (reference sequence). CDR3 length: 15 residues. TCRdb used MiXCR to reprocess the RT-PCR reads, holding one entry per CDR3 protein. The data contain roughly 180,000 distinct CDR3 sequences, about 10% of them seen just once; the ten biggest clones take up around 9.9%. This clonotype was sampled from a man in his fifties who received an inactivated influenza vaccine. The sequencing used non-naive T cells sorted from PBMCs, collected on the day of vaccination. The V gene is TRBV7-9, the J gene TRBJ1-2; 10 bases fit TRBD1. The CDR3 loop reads CASSLMTGGNYGYTF. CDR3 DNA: TGTGCCAGCAGCTTAATGACAGGGGGCAACTATGGCTACACCTTC.